This entry lists 25 T cell receptor beta chains sequenced from one sample in a study of shared clonotypes between healthy human individuals. Data came from immunoSEQ multiplex PCR; TCRdb stores just in-frame clones and leaves some out. The sample includes around 1.4 million clones, roughly 98.5% of them seen just once. Material for sequencing was naive CD4+ T cells sorted from blood. The subset: CD45RA+ positively selected. The receptors were sampled from a man aged 30 to 39 in good health.

CDR3 protein: CASSLLLAGNTGELFF. CDR3 nucleotides: TGCGCCAGCAGCTTGTTACTAGCGGGTAACACCGGGGAGCTGTTTTTT. This chain uses TRBV5-1 with TRBJ2-2; 9 bases align to TRBD2. The V segment lost 1 base and the J segment 2 bases; nucleotides outside the gene matches: 3. Per germline, CDR1 SGHRS and CDR2 YFSETQ. The CDR3 runs 16 residues.

This chain joins TRBV14 and TRBJ2-1, with 9 bases lining up with TRBD2. V trimming: 2 bases; J trimming: 5 bases; junction bases outside the gene matches: 13. Germline CDR1 is SGHDN and CDR2 is FVKESK. There are 18 residues in the CDR3. The CDR3 region has the DNA TGTGCCAGCAGCCAATACCCTAGCGGGGTATTTTCCGACAATGAGCAGTTCTTC. It codes for CASSQYPSGVFSDNEQFF.

The rearrangement joins TRBV29-1 to TRBJ1-3, with TRBD1 matching 10 bases. CDR3 size: 15 residues. In germline, CDR1 is SQVTM, CDR2 ANQGSEA. V trimming: 3 bases; J trimming: 0 bases; junction bases outside the gene matches: 2. The CDR3 here is CSVEDRGNSGNTIYF. CDR3 bases: TGCAGCGTTGAGGACAGGGGGAACTCTGGAAACACCATATATTTT.

This chain joins TRBV5-1 and TRBJ1-1; D remains unclear. The V gene lost 4 bases and the J gene lost 0 bases, with 10 bases spanning the gap. CDR1 SGHRS and CDR2 YFSETQ come from the germline V gene. This CDR3 comprises 14 residues. The CDR3 DNA reads TGCGCCAGCAGCGTGGACGGGTTGAACACTGAAGCTTTCTTT. Its translation: CASSVDGLNTEAFF.

As to this clone: Other DNA sequences in this sample translate to the same CDR3. CDR3 DNA sequence: TGCGCCAGCAGCTTGTTGGGCTCCTACGAGCAGTACTTC. Encoded protein: CASSLLGSYEQYF. V gene TRBV5-1 combines with J gene TRBJ2-7, with D hard to call. CDR3 length: 13 amino acids. The V and J ends lost 1 base and 0 bases respectively, with 5 bases between them. Germline CDR1 SGHRS, CDR2 YFSETQ.

V usage is TRBV6-4 and J usage is TRBJ1-4; no reliable D call. Trimming removed 5 bases from V and 0 bases from J, with 7 bases in between. The CDR3 runs 14 residues. Germline V lookup: CDR1 MRHNA, CDR2 SNTAGT. This CDR3 is CASSRRATNEKLFF. Here the CDR3 DNA reads TGTGCCAGCAGTCGAAGGGCAACTAATGAAAAACTGTTTTTT.

The chain carries TRBV9 and TRBJ2-1, with D tentatively TRBD2 (6 bases). The length of the CDR3 is 16 residues. The V end was cut by 0 bases, the J end by 8 bases, with 18 bases between. Germline V gives CDR1 SGDLS, CDR2 YYNGEE. The CDR3 spells CASSVAFSSARHEQFF. The CDR3 coding sequence is TGTGCCAGCAGCGTAGCCTTCTCTAGCGCTAGGCATGAGCAGTTCTTC.

This clone was detected only once. This chain joins TRBV6-4 and TRBJ2-6; D unresolved. V dropped 6 bases and J dropped 0 bases, with 15 bases sitting between them. The CDR3 runs to 17 residues. Germline CDR1 MRHNA, CDR2 SNTAGT. CDR3 in amino acids: CASRTLPKGSGANVLTF. The DNA for the CDR3 is TGTGCCAGCAGGACACTACCTAAGGGCTCTGGGGCCAACGTCCTGACTTTC.

The chain uses TRBV5-4 and TRBJ2-1, with 13 bases matching TRBD2. Germline lookup yields CDR1 SGHNT and CDR2 YYREEE (reference sequence). With V trimmed by 4 bases and J by 4 bases, 5 bases remained unmatched. This CDR3 comprises 16 residues. The CDR3 loop reads CASSGLAGERYNEQFF. In nucleotides, the CDR3 is TGTGCCAGCAGCGGACTAGCGGGAGAGAGGTACAATGAGCAGTTCTTC.

The J gene is TRBJ1-1, the V gene TRBV5-4; a possible D gene is TRBD1 (5 bases). The CDR3 consists of 16 residues. The germline V gene encodes CDR1 SGHNT and CDR2 YYREEE (reference sequence). V lost 6 bases, J lost 4 bases, and 22 bases lay in between. In DNA form, the CDR3 reads TGTGCCAGCACCGGGCCTCCGACAGAAAGCGGCACTGAAGCTTTCTTT. This encodes CASTGPPTESGTEAFF.

This clone was observed a single time. The chain employs TRBV2 and TRBJ2-5, with a weak D call TRBD1 (5 bases). Trimming removed 7 bases from V and 3 bases from J, with 12 bases in between. This CDR3 comprises 13 residues. Germline V gives CDR1 SNHLY, CDR2 FYNNEI. The CDR3 is CASNRLIEETQYF. The CDR3 DNA follows: TGTGCCAGCAACAGGTTAATCGAAGAGACCCAGTACTTC.

In the case of this clone: Other DNA sequences in the sample encode the same CDR3. The chain links TRBV5-4 to TRBJ2-7, with D possibly being TRBD2 (6 bases). Germline V gene sequence: CDR1 SGHNT, CDR2 YYREEE (reference sequence). The CDR3 loop spans 14 amino acids. Trimming pared 0 bases from V and 3 bases from J, leaving 10 bases between. CDR3 sequence reads: CASSLAGGNYEQYF. CDR3 nucleotide sequence: TGTGCCAGCAGCTTGGCCGGGGGAAACTACGAGCAGTACTTC.

In its sample, this clone was seen once. The J gene is TRBJ2-1, the V gene TRBV7-2; 9 bases agree with TRBD2. The CDR3 length is 14 residues. Germline V gene data show CDR1 as SGHTA and CDR2 as FQGNSA. Trimming at V came to 5 bases and at J to 10 bases, leaving 9 bases not matched to a gene. This chain's CDR3 is CASSPGLAQSEQFF. The CDR3 bases are TGTGCCAGCAGCCCGGGACTAGCCCAATCAGAGCAGTTCTTC.

V is TRBV4-3 and J is TRBJ2-1; TRBD2 matches 12 bases. Germline V gene lookup returns CDR1 LGHNA and CDR2 YSLEER. The CDR3 extends over 16 amino acids. Losses at the gene ends were 3 bases for V and 8 bases for J; bases not matched to a gene: 8. This chain's CDR3 is CASSHAASGRGDEQFF. In DNA form, the CDR3 reads TGCGCCAGCAGCCATGCGGCTAGCGGGAGGGGTGATGAGCAGTTCTTC.

The chain recombines TRBV6-5 with TRBJ2-7; D is undetermined. The V and J ends lost 0 bases and 1 base respectively, with 10 bases between them. The CDR3 runs 15 residues. Germline CDR1 MNHEY, CDR2 SVGAGI. The CDR3: CASSYSRVPSYEQYF. In DNA form, the CDR3 reads TGTGCCAGCAGTTACTCACGGGTTCCGTCCTACGAGCAGTACTTC.

The V gene is TRBV7-8, the J gene TRBJ2-7, with D maybe TRBD1 (6 bases). Looked up from germline, CDR1 is SGHVS and CDR2 is FQNEAQ. This CDR3 is built from 15 residues. With 2 bases removed from V and 3 bases from J, the gap between germline ends came to 14 bases. The CDR3 coding sequence is TGTGCCAGCAGCTTATCGGCAGGGGAAGGCTACGAGCAGTACTTC. Protein: CASSLSAGEGYEQYF.

Note on this clone: The sample contains more than one DNA sequence encoding this CDR3. V gene TRBV7-2 combines with J gene TRBJ2-5, with 8 bases lining up with TRBD1. In germline, CDR1 is SGHTA, CDR2 FQGNSA. CDR3 length equals 15 residues. Germline trimming cut 5 bases from V and 3 bases from J; bases unmatched to any gene: 8. CDR3 DNA sequence: TGTGCCAGCAGCCCTCGGACAGGGCGTGAAGAGACCCAGTACTTC. This translates into CASSPRTGREETQYF.

The DNA for the CDR3 is TGCGCCAGCAGCTTGGCGGCTAGCGGGAGTGTCACCGGGGAGCTGTTTTTT. It encodes CASSLAASGSVTGELFF. The J gene is TRBJ2-2, the V gene TRBV5-1; 10 bases match TRBD2. CDR1 and CDR2 from the germline V gene are SGHRS and YFSETQ. The CDR3 is 17 amino acids. V lost 0 bases and J lost 4; bases outside the gene matches: 6.

This chain connects TRBV4-1 to TRBJ2-7; D uncertain. The CDR3 has 16 residues. Germline CDR1 is MGHRA and CDR2 is YSYEKL. The germline V and J ends were trimmed by 3 bases and 0 bases, with 15 bases remaining between them. DNA for the CDR3: TGCGCCAGCAGCCATCAAGGAACAAGGAGCTCCTACGAGCAGTACTTC. Its translation: CASSHQGTRSSYEQYF.

The chain employs TRBV5-8 and TRBJ2-1, with 8 bases that match TRBD2. The germline CDR1 and CDR2 sequences are SGHTS and YDEGEE. V was clipped by 4 bases and J by 7 bases; unmatched bases: 10. The CDR3 contains 15 residues. CDR3 coding DNA: TGTGCCAGCAGCACCGGGACTAGGGGAATGAATGAGCAGTTCTTC. As protein: CASSTGTRGMNEQFF.

This chain uses TRBV7-9 with TRBJ2-5; no reliable D call. CDR1 and CDR2 from the germline V gene are SEHNR and FQNEAQ (reference sequence). This CDR3 spans 14 amino acids. The ends were cut back, 1 base at V and 5 bases at J, with 11 bases in the middle. The DNA of the CDR3 is TGTGCCAGCAGCTTAGGCCAGTATGGGGAGACCCAGTACTTC. Its translation: CASSLGQYGETQYF.

The chain employs TRBV6-6 and TRBJ1-1; the D is unclear. Germline V gene data show CDR1 as MNHNY and CDR2 as SVGAGI (reference sequence). Trimming removed 6 bases at V and 1 base at J, with 9 bases between. There are 13 residues in the CDR3. The CDR3: CASRIKENTEAFF. The CDR3 DNA follows: TGTGCCAGCAGAATAAAAGAGAACACTGAAGCTTTCTTT.

The J gene is TRBJ2-7, the V gene TRBV4-3; possibly TRBD1 or TRBD2 for D (5 bases each). Trimming left V 1 base short and J 8 bases short, with 18 bases between. This CDR3 has 15 amino acids. Germline CDR1 LGHNA, CDR2 YSLEER. The CDR3 DNA reads TGCGCCAGCAGCCAAGTGACGGGACCATCTAGCAAGCAGTACTTC. Amino acid sequence: CASSQVTGPSSKQYF.

The rearrangement uses TRBV5-4 and TRBJ2-2; D perhaps matches TRBD2 (5 bases). V shed 4 bases and J shed 6 bases, with 10 bases lying between them. Germline-derived CDR1 and CDR2 are SGHNT and YYREEE (reference sequence). The CDR3 sequence is 13 residues long. The CDR3: CASSKGGPGELFF. CDR3 coding DNA: TGTGCCAGCAGCAAAGGAGGCCCCGGGGAGCTGTTTTTT.

J is TRBJ1-1 and V is TRBV6-1; D call uncertain. The germline V and J ends were trimmed by 3 bases and 3 bases, with 8 bases remaining between them. Looked up from germline, CDR1 is MNHNS and CDR2 is SASEGT. The CDR3 has 13 residues. CDR3: CASSEVMDTEAFF. The CDR3 DNA follows: TGTGCCAGCAGTGAGGTGATGGACACTGAAGCTTTCTTT.